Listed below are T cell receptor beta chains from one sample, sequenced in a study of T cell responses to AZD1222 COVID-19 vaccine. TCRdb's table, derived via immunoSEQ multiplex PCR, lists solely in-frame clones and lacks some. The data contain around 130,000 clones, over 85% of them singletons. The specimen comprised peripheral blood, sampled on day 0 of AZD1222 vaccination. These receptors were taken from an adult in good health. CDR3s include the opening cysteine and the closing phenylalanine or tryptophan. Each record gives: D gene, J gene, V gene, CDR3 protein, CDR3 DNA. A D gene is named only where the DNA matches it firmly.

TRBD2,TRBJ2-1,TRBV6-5,CATGTSGPNEQFF,TGTGCCACCGGGACTAGCGGACCCAATGAGCAGTTCTTC
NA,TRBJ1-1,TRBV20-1,CSALDRTAFF,TGCAGTGCCCTGGATCGTACGGCTTTCTTT
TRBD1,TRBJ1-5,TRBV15,CATSMGQGDQPQHF,TGTGCCACCAGCATGGGACAGGGTGATCAGCCCCAGCATTTT
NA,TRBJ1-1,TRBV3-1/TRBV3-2,CASSRQSTLNTEAFF,TGTGCCAGCAGCCGCCAGTCTACCCTGAACACTGAAGCTTTCTTT
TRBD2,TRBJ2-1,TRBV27,CASSQLAGAYNEQFF,TGTGCCAGCAGTCAACTAGCGGGAGCCTACAATGAGCAGTTCTTC
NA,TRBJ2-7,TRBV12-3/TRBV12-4,CASSLDIYEQYF,TGTGCCAGCAGTTTAGACATTTACGAGCAGTACTTC
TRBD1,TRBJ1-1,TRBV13,CASSHTGTGDTEAFF,TGTGCCAGCAGCCATACCGGGACAGGTGACACTGAAGCTTTCTTT
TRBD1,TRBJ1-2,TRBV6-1,CASSEGQGLGYGYTF,TGTGCCAGCAGTGAAGGACAGGGGTTGGGCTATGGCTACACCTTC
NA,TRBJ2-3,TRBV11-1,CATSPLPEGVPDTQYF,TGTGCCACCTCCCCTCTTCCAGAGGGAGTACCGGATACGCAGTATTTT
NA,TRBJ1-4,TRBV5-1,CASSLGQRNEKLFF,TGCGCCAGCAGCTTGGGACAGCGTAATGAAAAACTGTTTTTT
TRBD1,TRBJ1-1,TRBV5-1,CASSKDRESWGMRNTEAFF,TGCGCCAGCAGCAAGGACAGGGAATCCTGGGGAATGCGGAACACTGAAGCTTTCTTT
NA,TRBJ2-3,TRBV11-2,CASSLGGDTQYF,TGTGCCAGCAGCTTAGGAGGGGATACGCAGTATTTT
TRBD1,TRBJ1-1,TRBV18,CASSPDRVGEAFF,TGTGCCAGCTCACCAGACAGGGTTGGTGAAGCTTTCTTT
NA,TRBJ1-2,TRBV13,CASSLGAGHGYTF,TGTGCCAGCAGCTTAGGGGCAGGGCACGGCTACACCTTC
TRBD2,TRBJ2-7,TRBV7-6,CASSLDGGRYYEQYF,TGTGCCAGCAGCTTAGATGGCGGGAGGTACTACGAGCAGTACTTC
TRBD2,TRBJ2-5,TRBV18,CASSPRTSGSPVGETQYF,TGTGCCAGCTCACCCAGGACTAGCGGGAGTCCGGTTGGGGAGACCCAGTACTTC
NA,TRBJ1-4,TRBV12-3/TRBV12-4,CASNSYNEKLFF,TGTGCCAGCAACAGTTATAATGAAAAACTGTTTTTT
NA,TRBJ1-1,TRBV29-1,CSVGWRTEAFF,TGCAGCGTTGGGTGGCGAACTGAAGCTTTCTTT
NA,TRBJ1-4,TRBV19,CASSTEMVGEKLFF,TGTGCCAGTAGTACGGAAATGGTGGGGGAAAAACTGTTTTTT
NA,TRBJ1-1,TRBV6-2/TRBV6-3,CASSRDTEAFF,TGTGCCAGCAGTCGGGACACTGAAGCTTTCTTT